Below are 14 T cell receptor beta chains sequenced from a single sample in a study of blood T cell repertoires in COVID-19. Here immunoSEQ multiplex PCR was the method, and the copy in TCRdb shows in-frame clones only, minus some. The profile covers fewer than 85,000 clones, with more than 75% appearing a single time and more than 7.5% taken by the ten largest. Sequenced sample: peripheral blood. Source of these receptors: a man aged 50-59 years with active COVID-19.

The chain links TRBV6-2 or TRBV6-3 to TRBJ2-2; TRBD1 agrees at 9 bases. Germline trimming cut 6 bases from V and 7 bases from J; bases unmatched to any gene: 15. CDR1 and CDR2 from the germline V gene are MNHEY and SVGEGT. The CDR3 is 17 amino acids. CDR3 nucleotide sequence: TGTGCCAGCAGCTTGGGGCCGGGACAGGGAGGAGGCGGGGAGCTGTTTTTT. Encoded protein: CASSLGPGQGGGGELFF.

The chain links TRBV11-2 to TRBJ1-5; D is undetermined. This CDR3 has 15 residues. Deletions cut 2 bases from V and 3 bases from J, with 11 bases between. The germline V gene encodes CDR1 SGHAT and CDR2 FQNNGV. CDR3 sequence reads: CASSLSAGNNQPQHF. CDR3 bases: TGTGCCAGCAGCTTAAGTGCGGGAAACAATCAGCCCCAGCATTTT.

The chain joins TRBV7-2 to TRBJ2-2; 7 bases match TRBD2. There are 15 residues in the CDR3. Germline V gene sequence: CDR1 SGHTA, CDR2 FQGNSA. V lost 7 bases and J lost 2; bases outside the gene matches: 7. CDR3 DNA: TGTGCCAGCACTCTTAGCGGGTTAAACACCGGGGAGCTGTTTTTT. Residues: CASTLSGLNTGELFF. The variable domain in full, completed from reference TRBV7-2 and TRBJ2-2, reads GAGVSQSPSNKVTEKGKDVELRCDPISGHTALYWYRQSLGQGLEFLIYFQGNSAPDKSGLPSDRFSAERTGGSVSTLTIQRTQQEDSAVYLCASTLSGLNTGELFFGEGSRLTVL.

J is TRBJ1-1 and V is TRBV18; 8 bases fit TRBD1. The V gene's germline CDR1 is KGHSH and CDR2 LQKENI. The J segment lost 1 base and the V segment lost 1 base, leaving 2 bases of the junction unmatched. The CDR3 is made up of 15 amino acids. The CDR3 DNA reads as TGTGCCAGCTCACCACGGGGGACAGGGAACACTGAAGCTTTCTTT. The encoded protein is CASSPRGTGNTEAFF.

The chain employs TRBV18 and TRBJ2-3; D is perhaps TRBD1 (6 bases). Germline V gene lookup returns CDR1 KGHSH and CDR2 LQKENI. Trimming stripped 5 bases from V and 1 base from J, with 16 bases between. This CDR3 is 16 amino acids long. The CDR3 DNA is TGTGCCAGCTCAAAACAGGGTAATTTTGGCACAGATACGCAGTATTTT. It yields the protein CASSKQGNFGTDTQYF.

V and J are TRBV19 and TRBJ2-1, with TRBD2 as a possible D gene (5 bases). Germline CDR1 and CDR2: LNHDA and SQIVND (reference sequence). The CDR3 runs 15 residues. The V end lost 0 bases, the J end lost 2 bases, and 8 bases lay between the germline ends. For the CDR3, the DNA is TGTGCCAGTAGTATAGATGGGAGCGCCTACAATGAGCAGTTCTTC. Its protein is CASSIDGSAYNEQFF.

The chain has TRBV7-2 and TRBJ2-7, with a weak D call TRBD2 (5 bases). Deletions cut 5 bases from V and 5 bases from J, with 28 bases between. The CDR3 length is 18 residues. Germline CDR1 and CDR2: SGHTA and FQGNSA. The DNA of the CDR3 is TGTGCCAGCAGCGCTCGACGACTACTCCCTCCACCTCTCAACGAGCAGTACTTC. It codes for CASSARRLLPPPLNEQYF.

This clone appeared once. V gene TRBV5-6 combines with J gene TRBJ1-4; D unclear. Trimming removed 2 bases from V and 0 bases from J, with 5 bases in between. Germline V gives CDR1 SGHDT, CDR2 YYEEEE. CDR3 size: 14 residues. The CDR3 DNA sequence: TGTGCCAGCAGCTTACAAACAACTAATGAAAAACTGTTTTTT. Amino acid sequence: CASSLQTTNEKLFF.

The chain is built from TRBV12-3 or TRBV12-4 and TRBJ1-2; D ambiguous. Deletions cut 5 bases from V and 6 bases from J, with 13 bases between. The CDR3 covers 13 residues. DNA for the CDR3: TGTGCCAGCAGTCCACCCCGCCGGGATGGCTACACCTTC. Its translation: CASSPPRRDGYTF.

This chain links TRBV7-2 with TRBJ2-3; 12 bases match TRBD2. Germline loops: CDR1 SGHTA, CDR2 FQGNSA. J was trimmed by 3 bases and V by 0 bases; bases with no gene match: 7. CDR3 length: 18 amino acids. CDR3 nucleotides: TGTGCCAGCAGCTTAGCATCTAGCGGGGGGGGGTCTACAGATACGCAGTATTTT. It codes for CASSLASSGGGSTDTQYF.

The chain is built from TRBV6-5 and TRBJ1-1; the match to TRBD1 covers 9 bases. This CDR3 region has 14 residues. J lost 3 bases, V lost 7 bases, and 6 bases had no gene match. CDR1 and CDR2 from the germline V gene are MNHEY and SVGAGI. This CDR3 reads CASNPGTGHTEAFF. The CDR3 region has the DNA TGTGCCAGCAATCCCGGGACAGGGCACACTGAAGCTTTCTTT.

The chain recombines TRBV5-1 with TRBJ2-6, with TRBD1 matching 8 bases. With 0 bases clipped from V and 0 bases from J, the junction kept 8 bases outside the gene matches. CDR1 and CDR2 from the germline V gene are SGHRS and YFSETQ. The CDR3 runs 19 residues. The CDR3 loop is CASSLEGGQGFSGANVLTF. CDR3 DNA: TGCGCCAGCAGCTTGGAGGGAGGACAGGGCTTCTCTGGGGCCAACGTCCTGACTTTC.

The CDR3, as DNA: TGTGCCAGCAGCTTTACCGGGAGCATACACAATGAGCAGTTCTTC. This translates into CASSFTGSIHNEQFF. This chain links TRBV7-9 with TRBJ2-1; maybe TRBD2 (6 bases). Trimming shortened V by 3 bases and J by 5 bases, and 14 bases separated the two germline ends. The germline gives CDR1 SEHNR, CDR2 FQNEAQ (reference sequence). The CDR3 loop spans 15 amino acids.

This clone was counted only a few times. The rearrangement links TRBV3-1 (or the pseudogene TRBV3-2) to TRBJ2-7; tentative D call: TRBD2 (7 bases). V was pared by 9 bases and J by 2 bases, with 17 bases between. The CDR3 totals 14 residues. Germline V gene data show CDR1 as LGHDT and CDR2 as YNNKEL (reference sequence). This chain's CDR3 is CASTRWGGTYEQYF. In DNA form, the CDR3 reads TGTGCCAGTACACGTTGGGGGGGCACCTACGAGCAGTACTTC.